Shown below are 24 T cell receptor beta chains from a single sample sequenced in a study of blood T cells in healthy people across ages. PCR was performed a second time for about 7 to 12 cycles using a sample-barcoded 5' primer and a J-beta primer mix. In TCRdb, the 5' RACE reads were re-called with MiXCR into one record per CDR3 protein. The repertoire includes 630,000 or so distinct CDR3 sequences, about 30% of them detected once, and about 15% sits in the top ten. Sequencing was done on a sample of blood. Every receptor here comes from a woman of 80 years or more in good health.

This clonotype was picked up a small number of times. A much larger clone differs by one base, so this may be a read error. The rearrangement links TRBV5-1 to TRBJ2-1; TRBD1 matches 11 bases. CDR1 SGHRS and CDR2 YFSETQ come from the germline V gene. The CDR3 loop spans 14 amino acids. Trimming cost V 4 bases and J 6 bases; bases outside gene matches: 3. CDR3 sequence: CASSRDRGCNEQFF. The CDR3, as DNA: TGCGCCAGCAGCCGGGACAGGGGGTGCAATGAGCAGTTCTTC.

This clonotype was picked up a small number of times. The CDR3 loop is CASSQDEAGDQPQHF. The CDR3 DNA reads as TGTGCCAGCAGCCAAGATGAGGCAGGGGACCAGCCCCAGCATTTT. The V and J genes are TRBV4-2 and TRBJ1-5; a weak D match, TRBD1 (6 bases). Germline CDR1 LGHNA, CDR2 YNFKEQ. Trimming removed 0 bases at V and 7 bases at J, with 13 bases between. The CDR3 is 15 residues long.

This clonotype came up many times. The chain is built from TRBV6-1 and TRBJ2-1, with 9 bases that match TRBD1. Unmatched junction bases numbered 17, after V lost 6 bases and J lost 11 bases. The CDR3 contains 16 residues. Germline V CDR1 and CDR2: MNHNS, SASEGT. CDR3 sequence (DNA): TGTGCCAGCAGAACAGGGGGCCTAGAGGGCGGGGACCAGCAGTTCTTC. Protein product: CASRTGGLEGGDQQFF.

Comment on this clonotype: One end of the junction is discordant with germline, which a read error may explain. The rearrangement links TRBV5-4 to TRBJ2-5; 11 bases align to TRBD2. The DNA end lines up better with TRBJ2-7; the J call may be wrong. Germline V gene lookup returns CDR1 SGHNT and CDR2 YYREEE (reference sequence). The CDR3 spans 15 residues. The CDR3 DNA sequence: TGTGCCGGCAGCAACCCGGGGACTAGCGGCTACGAGCAGTACTTC. It is translated as CAGSNPGTSGYEQYF.

This clonotype was recorded at least ten times. V gene TRBV7-2 combines with J gene TRBJ2-1, with TRBD2 identical over 9 bases. Unmatched junction bases numbered 4, after V lost 1 base and J lost 3 bases. The germline V gene encodes CDR1 SGHTA and CDR2 FQGNSA. The CDR3 has 16 residues. The CDR3 DNA is TGTGCCAGCAGCTTAGGCTTTAGCGGGAGCTACAATGAGCAGTTCTTC. Translated: CASSLGFSGSYNEQFF.

The sample holds a few counts of this clonotype. The chain uses TRBV7-2 and TRBJ1-3; no clear D. Trimming cost V 1 base and J 4 bases, with 11 bases left between them. This CDR3 has 15 amino acids. The V gene's germline CDR1 is SGHTA and CDR2 FQGNSA. The CDR3 bases are TGTGCCAGCAGCTTAGGCCCCGGGGAGGGAAACACCATATATTTT. Its translation is CASSLGPGEGNTIYF.

V usage is TRBV19 and J usage is TRBJ2-3; maybe TRBD1 (6 bases). The V end lost 6 bases, the J end lost 4 bases, and 23 bases lay between the germline ends. The germline gives CDR1 LNHDA, CDR2 SQIVND (reference sequence). The CDR3 sequence is 17 residues long. CDR3 in amino acids: CASRGSRDTLSADTQYF. As DNA, the CDR3 is TGTGCCAGTAGGGGGTCCCGGGACACCCTCAGCGCAGATACGCAGTATTTT.

Comments on this clonotype: One base away lies a much larger clone, so this may be a sequencing read error. J is TRBJ2-1 and V is TRBV30; maybe TRBD2 (5 bases). With 2 bases removed from V and 13 bases from J, the gap between germline ends came to 15 bases. The germline V gene has CDR1 GTSNPN and CDR2 SVGIG (reference sequence). The CDR3 is made up of 12 amino acids. This chain's CDR3 is CAWSLGGETQFF. CDR3 coding DNA: TGTGCCTGGAGTCTTGGTGGGGAGACCCAGTTCTTC.

This clonotype has at least ten counts. The chain is built from TRBV7-2 and TRBJ2-3, with D perhaps TRBD2 (5 bases). Germline CDR1 SGHTA, CDR2 FQGNSA. V lost 5 bases and J 5 bases, leaving 14 bases between the germline ends. The CDR3 is made up of 14 amino acids. CDR3 sequence: CASSGLFVIDTQYF. The CDR3 DNA sequence: TGTGCCAGCAGCGGACTCTTCGTGATAGATACGCAGTATTTT. The full variable domain, its missing parts supplied by reference TRBV7-2 and TRBJ2-3, is GAGVSQSPSNKVTEKGKDVELRCDPISGHTALYWYRQSLGQGLEFLIYFQGNSAPDKSGLPSDRFSAERTGGSVSTLTIQRTQQEDSAVYLCASSGLFVIDTQYFGPGTRLTVL.

Details on this clonotype: Germline is not matched at one junction end, which may reflect a read error. The V call is TRBV2, the J call TRBJ1-2, with D possibly being TRBD1 (6 bases). This CDR3 region has 15 residues. Germline lookup yields CDR1 SNHLY and CDR2 FYNNEI. CDR3 bases: TGTGCCAGCAATATAGGGGGACTACTTAACTATGGCTGCACCTTC. Its protein product is CASNIGGLLNYGCTF.

This clonotype turned up a few times. This CDR3 reads CASSQDSVWGRGYTF. In DNA, the CDR3 is TGTGCCAGCAGCCAAGACTCGGTATGGGGCCGGGGCTACACCTTC. This sequence joins TRBV14 and TRBJ1-2; a possible D gene is TRBD1 (5 bases). The CDR3 is 15 residues long. The V end was cut by 0 bases, the J end by 8 bases, with 16 bases between. Germline loops: CDR1 SGHDN, CDR2 FVKESK.

The chain employs TRBV6-1 and TRBJ2-7; possibly TRBD2 for D (6 bases). The DNA matches TRBJ2-5 better at its end, which makes the J call doubtful. Germline CDR1 reads MNHNS; CDR2 reads SASEGT. This CDR3 contains 13 residues. CDR3 region: CAIRSDGRETQYF. CDR3 DNA: TGTGCCATCAGGTCGGATGGGAGGGAGACCCAGTACTTC.

This clonotype was detected a few times. The chain links TRBV15 to TRBJ2-5, with D unclear. CDR1 is LNHNV and CDR2 is YYDKDF in the germline V gene (reference sequence). V gave up 0 bases and J gave up 11 bases, with 13 bases separating them. This CDR3 region has 13 residues. Written as DNA, the CDR3 is TGTGCCACCAGCAGAGATCGTCGGCATGAGCAGTACTTC. Protein sequence: CATSRDRRHEQYF.

This clonotype was counted once. CDR3 nucleotides: TGCAGTGCTAGAGATCAGGGAGGGAGAGACTCAGGACAGACCCAGTACTTC. Amino acid sequence: CSARDQGGRDSGQTQYF. The chain combines TRBV20-1 with TRBJ2-7, with 7 bases lining up with TRBD2. The last part of the DNA fits TRBJ2-5 better; the J call may be wrong. This CDR3 region has 17 residues. The V gene's germline CDR1 is DFQATT and CDR2 SNEGSKA (reference sequence).

Only one count was recorded for this clonotype. CDR3 residues: CASSLMVQGVRNEQYF. Written as DNA, the CDR3 is TGCGCCAGCAGCTTGATGGTTCAAGGGGTCCGTAATGAGCAGTACTTC. The rearrangement links TRBV5-1 to TRBJ2-5; D possibly corresponds to TRBD1 (5 bases). Germline V gene lookup returns CDR1 SGHRS and CDR2 YFSETQ. The CDR3 covers 16 residues. Trimming removed 1 base from V and 11 bases from J, with 24 bases in between.

This clonotype was counted only a few times. A much larger clone lies a single base off, so this may be a read error. V is TRBV7-2 and J is TRBJ2-1; unclear D gene. The end of the DNA is better explained by TRBJ2-7, so the J call may be wrong. This CDR3 is 18 amino acids long. Germline CDR1 reads SGHTA; CDR2 reads FQGNSA. The CDR3 spells CASSLKLRRASSYNEQYF. In DNA, the CDR3 is TGTGCCAGCAGCTTAAAATTGCGGCGCGCGAGCTCCTACAATGAGCAGTACTTC.

In its sample, this clonotype was seen once. The genes are TRBV5-6 and TRBJ1-3, with a possible D match to TRBD1 (5 bases). The V end lost 4 bases, the J end lost 1 base, and 9 bases lay between the germline ends. Per the germline V gene, CDR1 is SGHDT and CDR2 is YYEEEE. The CDR3 covers 14 residues. CDR3 nucleotide sequence: TGTGCCAGCAGCCGGGACTTTTCTGGAAACACCATATATTTT. Residues: CASSRDFSGNTIYF.

About this clonotype itself: The conserved phenylalanine or tryptophan normally closing the CDR3 is absent here, so this likely arose from a read error. The chain recombines TRBV10-3 with TRBJ2-5; either TRBD1 or TRBD2 may supply D (6 bases each). Trimming pared 11 bases from V and 11 bases from J, leaving 27 bases between. There are 14 residues in the CDR3. CDR1 ENHRY and CDR2 SYGVKD come from the germline V gene. In DNA, the CDR3 is TGTGCCGCCAGGGGAGGCAGCTCCTACAATGAGCAGTACTGC. This codes for CAARGGSSYNEQYC.

The sample holds one count of this clonotype. V and J are TRBV7-9 and TRBJ2-7, with 8 bases fitting TRBD1. The CDR3 loop spans 13 amino acids. J lost 7 bases, V lost 5 bases, and 7 bases had no gene match. From germline, CDR1 is SEHNR and CDR2 FQNEAQ (reference sequence). The CDR3 reads CASSADRAWEQYF. The CDR3 DNA reads TGTGCCAGCAGCGCGGACAGGGCCTGGGAGCAGTACTTC.

The V and J genes are TRBV28 and TRBJ1-1, with D unclear. Germline values: CDR1 MDHEN, CDR2 SYDVKM. There are 11 residues in the CDR3. The V gene lost 3 bases and the J gene lost 11 bases, with 10 bases spanning the gap. CDR3 residues: CASSFRQSAFF. The CDR3, as DNA: TGTGCCAGCAGTTTCCGGCAGAGCGCTTTCTTT.

This clonotype was counted at least ten times. A much larger clone differs from this one at a single base, so this may be a read error. The V and J genes are TRBV7-8 and TRBJ2-7; D is uncertain. The CDR3 runs 16 residues. Germline V gene lookup returns CDR1 SGHVS and CDR2 FQNEAQ. V dropped 4 bases and J dropped 7 bases, with 23 bases sitting between them. The CDR3 sequence: CASSSDGSLPSHEQYF. The CDR3 DNA reads as TGTGCCAGCAGCTCCGACGGGTCTTTACCGTCACATGAGCAGTACTTC.

This chain connects TRBV2 to TRBJ2-1; 10 bases line up with TRBD2. Germline V gives CDR1 SNHLY, CDR2 FYNNEI. With 5 bases clipped from V and 8 bases from J, the junction kept 12 bases outside the gene matches. This CDR3 has 16 amino acids. CDR3: CASSSLSGRANHEQFF. The CDR3, as DNA: TGTGCCAGCAGTTCACTAAGCGGGAGGGCCAACCATGAGCAGTTCTTC.

For this clonotype: A much bigger clone sits one base away, suggesting this may be a read error. The chain combines TRBV29-1 with TRBJ1-2, with D uncertain. Trimming removed 4 bases from V and 3 bases from J, with 9 bases in between. This CDR3 region has 12 residues. Germline V gene sequence: CDR1 SQVTM, CDR2 ANQGSEA. DNA for the CDR3: TGCAGCGTTGGACCCTCAGACTATGGCTACACCTTC. Translation: CSVGPSDYGYTF.

This chain connects TRBV2 to TRBJ2-7; TRBD2 matches 10 bases. The V gene end was trimmed by 6 bases and the J gene end by 4 bases; junction bases not matched to a gene: 12. The germline gives CDR1 SNHLY, CDR2 FYNNEI. The CDR3 has 16 residues. CDR3 loop: CASSRGGSGGLYEQYF. The CDR3 DNA reads TGTGCCAGCAGCCGCGGGGGTAGCGGGGGGTTGTACGAGCAGTACTTC.